This T cell receptor (beta chain) was identified in a study of patients and donors after allogeneic stem cell transplantation. CDR3 length: 14 residues. Looked up from germline, CDR1 is SGHRS and CDR2 is YFSETQ. V lost 6 bases and J lost 5, with 17 bases in between. TCRdb re-derived calls from the RT-PCR reads in MiXCR, one entry per CDR3 protein. The table records about 960,000 distinct CDR3 sequences, more than 15% of them present only once. This clonotype was detected a few times. The clonotype comes from a human donor who was either an allogeneic HSCT recipient or a stem cell or donor lymphocyte infusion donor (not recorded which). It is not recorded whose cells these are; they may come from a transplant donor. Sequences were obtained from blood, either unsorted or a sorted T cell fraction (not recorded which). This chain uses TRBV5-1 with TRBJ1-1; possibly TRBD1 for D (5 bases). The CDR3 coding sequence is TGCGCCAGCACCCGGTCCGGGGGAGAGACTGAAGCTTTCTTT. Translation: CASTRSGGETEAFF. The full variable domain, in which reference TRBV5-1 and TRBJ1-1 provide the parts outside the CDR3, is KAGVTQTPRYLIKTRGQQVTLSCSPISGHRSVSWYQQTPGQGLQFLFEYFSETQRNKGNFPGRFSGRQFSNSRSEMNVSTLELGDSALYLCASTRSGGETEAFFGQGTRLTVV.